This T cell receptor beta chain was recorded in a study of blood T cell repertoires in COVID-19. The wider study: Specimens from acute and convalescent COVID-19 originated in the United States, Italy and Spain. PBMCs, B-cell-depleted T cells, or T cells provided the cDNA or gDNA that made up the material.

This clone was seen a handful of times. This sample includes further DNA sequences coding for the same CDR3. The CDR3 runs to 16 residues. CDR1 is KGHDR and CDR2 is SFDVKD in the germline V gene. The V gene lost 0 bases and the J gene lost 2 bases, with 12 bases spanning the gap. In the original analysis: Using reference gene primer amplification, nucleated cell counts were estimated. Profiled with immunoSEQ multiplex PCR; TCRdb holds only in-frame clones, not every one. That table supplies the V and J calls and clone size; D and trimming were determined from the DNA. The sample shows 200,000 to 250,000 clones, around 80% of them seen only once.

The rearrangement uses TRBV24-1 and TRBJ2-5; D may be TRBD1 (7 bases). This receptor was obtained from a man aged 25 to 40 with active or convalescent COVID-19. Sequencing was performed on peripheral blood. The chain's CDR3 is CATSDLAPGGQETQYF. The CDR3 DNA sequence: TGTGCCACCAGTGATTTGGCCCCAGGGGGGCAAGAGACCCAGTACTTC.